The clone carrying this T cell receptor (beta chain) was observed a handful of times. The data were obtained in a study of sequential checkpoint blockade in melanoma. Study-wide background: Patients were randomized 1:1 to nivolumab-then-ipilimumab or ipilimumab-then-nivolumab first-line.

The sample's treatment: randomized to nivolumab then ipilimumab (arm A) or the reverse (arm B). The V end lost 7 bases, the J end lost 9 bases, and 10 bases lay between the germline ends. This CDR3 has 11 residues. Generated by immunoSEQ multiplex PCR, the TCRdb table keeps only in-frame clones and is missing some. The sample consists of 35,000 to 40,000 clones, 32% of them appearing once. The input for sequencing was tumor tissue (inferred from file names), taken from a patient given nivolumab and ipilimumab in sequence. The V gene is TRBV6-7, the J gene TRBJ2-1; D ambiguous. Being an ORF, TRBV6-7 has a function that is uncertain. This sequence originates from a human donor with melanoma. The CDR3 coding sequence is TGTGCCAGCACGCGGCAGAGTGAGCAGTTCTTC. As protein: CASTRQSEQFF.